This T cell receptor (beta chain) was observed in a study of cytomegalovirus exposure and HLA in healthy donors. V lost 4 bases to trimming and J lost 7 bases; unmatched junction nucleotides: 3. The CDR3 length is 13 residues. CDR1 SNHLY and CDR2 FYNNEI come from the germline V gene. The study ran its PCR with 60 Vbeta and 13 Jbeta primers. Generated by immunoSEQ multiplex PCR, the TCRdb table keeps only in-frame clones and is missing some. In the table there are roughly 130,000 clones, about 80% of which are singletons. This TCR derives from a boy between 2 and 10 years old in good health and CMV-seronegative. Sample: PBMCs. The V call is TRBV2, the J call TRBJ2-2; 7 bases align to TRBD2. CDR3 region: CASSGGGIGELFF. The CDR3 DNA sequence: TGTGCCAGCAGTGGGGGGGGAATCGGGGAGCTGTTTTTT.